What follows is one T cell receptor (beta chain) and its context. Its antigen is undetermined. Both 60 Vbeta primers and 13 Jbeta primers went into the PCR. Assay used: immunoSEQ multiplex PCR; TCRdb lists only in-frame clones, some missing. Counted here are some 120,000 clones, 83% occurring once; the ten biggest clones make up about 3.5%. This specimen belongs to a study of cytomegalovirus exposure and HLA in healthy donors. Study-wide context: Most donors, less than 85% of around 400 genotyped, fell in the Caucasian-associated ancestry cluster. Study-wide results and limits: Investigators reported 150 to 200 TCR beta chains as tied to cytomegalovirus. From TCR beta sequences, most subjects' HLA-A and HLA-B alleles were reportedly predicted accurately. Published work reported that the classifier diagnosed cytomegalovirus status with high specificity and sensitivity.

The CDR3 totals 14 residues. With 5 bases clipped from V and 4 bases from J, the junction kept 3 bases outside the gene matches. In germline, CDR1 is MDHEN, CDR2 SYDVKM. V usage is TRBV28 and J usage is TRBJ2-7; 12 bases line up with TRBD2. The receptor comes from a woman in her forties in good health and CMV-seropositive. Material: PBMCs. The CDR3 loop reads CASSVLAGGYEQYF. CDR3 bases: TGTGCCAGCAGTGTACTAGCGGGAGGATACGAGCAGTACTTC.